This T cell receptor (beta chain) was profiled in a study of long-term antiretroviral therapy in people with HIV. Regarding the study as a whole: Relative to transplant donor controls, diversity remained lower despite increasing after ART.

A note on this clone: What it recognizes is unknown.

The run of the v3.0 immunoSEQ assay was at survey level. Sequencing was performed with immunoSEQ multiplex PCR; in TCRdb, only in-frame clones are kept and a portion is missing. The sample lists about 24,000 clones; 90% to 95% were seen once. The clonotype originates from a woman aged 50 to 65 with HIV. The sequencing used unsorted PBMCs, collected around 4.7 years after starting antiretroviral therapy.

The CDR3 nucleotides read TGTGCCAGCAGCTTAGGGGCGCGGTCGTCGCTAGCCAAAAACATTCAGTACTTC. Translated: CASSLGARSSLAKNIQYF. V and J are TRBV7-8 and TRBJ2-4; D unclear. Germline V gene data show CDR1 as SGHVS and CDR2 as FQNEAQ. The V and J ends lost 1 base and 0 bases respectively, with 16 bases between them. The CDR3 runs to 18 residues.